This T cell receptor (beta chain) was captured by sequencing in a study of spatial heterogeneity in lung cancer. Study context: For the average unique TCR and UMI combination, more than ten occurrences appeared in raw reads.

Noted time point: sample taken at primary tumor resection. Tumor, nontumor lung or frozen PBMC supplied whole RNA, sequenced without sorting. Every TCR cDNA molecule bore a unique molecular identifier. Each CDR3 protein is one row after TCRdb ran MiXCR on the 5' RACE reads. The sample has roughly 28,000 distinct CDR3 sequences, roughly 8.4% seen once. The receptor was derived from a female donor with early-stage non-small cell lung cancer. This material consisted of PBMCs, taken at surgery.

CDR3 in DNA: TGTGCCAGCAGTTCGATACAGGGGAGGGGGACTGAAGCTTTCTTT. This codes for CASSSIQGRGTEAFF. The chain couples TRBV28 to TRBJ1-1, with 7 bases matching TRBD1. Germline V CDR1 and CDR2: MDHEN, SYDVKM. J was trimmed by 5 bases and V by 4 bases; bases with no gene match: 10. The length of the CDR3 is 15 residues.